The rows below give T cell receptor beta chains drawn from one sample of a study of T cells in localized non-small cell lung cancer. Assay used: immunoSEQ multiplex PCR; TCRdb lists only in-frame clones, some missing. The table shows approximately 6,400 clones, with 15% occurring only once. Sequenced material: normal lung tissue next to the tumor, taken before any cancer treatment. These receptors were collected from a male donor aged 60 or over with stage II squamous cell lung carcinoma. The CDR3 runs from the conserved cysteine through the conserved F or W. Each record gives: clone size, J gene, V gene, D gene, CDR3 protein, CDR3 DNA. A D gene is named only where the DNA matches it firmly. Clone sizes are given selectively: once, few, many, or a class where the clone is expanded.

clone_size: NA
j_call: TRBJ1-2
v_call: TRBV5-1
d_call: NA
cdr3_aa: CASRRSWDNYGYTF
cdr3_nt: TGCGCCAGCAGGCGGTCCTGGGACAACTATGGCTACACCTTC

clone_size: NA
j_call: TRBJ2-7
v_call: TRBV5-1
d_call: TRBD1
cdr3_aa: CASSLGWTGRLSSYEQYF
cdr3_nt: TGCGCCAGCAGCTTGGGTTGGACAGGCCGGCTCAGCTCCTACGAGCAGTACTTC

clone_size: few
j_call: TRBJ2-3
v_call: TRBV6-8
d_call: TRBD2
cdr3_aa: CASSYSLVAGGPVDTQYF
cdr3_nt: TGTGCCAGCAGTTACTCCCTAGTAGCGGGGGGGCCGGTAGATACGCAGTATTTT

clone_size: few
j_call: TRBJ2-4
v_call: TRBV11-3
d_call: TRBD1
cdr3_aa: CASRPGQGGNIQYF
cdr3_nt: TGTGCCAGCAGGCCAGGACAGGGAGGAAACATTCAGTACTTC

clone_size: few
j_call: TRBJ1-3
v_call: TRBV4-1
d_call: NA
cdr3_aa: CASSLQGDSGNTIYF
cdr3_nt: TGCGCCAGCAGCCTACAGGGCGACTCTGGAAACACCATATATTTT

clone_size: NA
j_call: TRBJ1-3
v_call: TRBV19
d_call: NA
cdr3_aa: CASSIAGGIRNTIYF
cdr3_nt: TGTGCCAGTAGTATAGCCGGGGGGATTAGAAACACCATATATTTT

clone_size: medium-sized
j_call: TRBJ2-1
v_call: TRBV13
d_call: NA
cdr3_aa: CASSLGAEHNEQFF
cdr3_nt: TGTGCCAGCAGCTTAGGAGCGGAACACAATGAGCAGTTCTTC

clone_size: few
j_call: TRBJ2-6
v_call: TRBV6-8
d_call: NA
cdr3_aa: CASSYEAGSSGANVLTF
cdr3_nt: TGTGCCAGCAGTTATGAAGCAGGGAGCTCTGGGGCCAACGTCCTGACTTTC

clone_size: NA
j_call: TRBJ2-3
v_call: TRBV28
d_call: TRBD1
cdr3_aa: CASSLWGTGSTDTQYF
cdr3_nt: TGTGCCAGCAGTTTATGGGGGACAGGGAGCACAGATACGCAGTATTTT

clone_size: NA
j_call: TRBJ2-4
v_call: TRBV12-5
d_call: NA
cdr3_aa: CASGPEGSRGTILAKNIQYF
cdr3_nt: TGTGCTAGTGGTCCCGAGGGTAGCAGAGGTACTATTCTAGCCAAAAACATTCAGTACTTC

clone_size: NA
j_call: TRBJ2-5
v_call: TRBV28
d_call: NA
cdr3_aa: CASSSNGDLQETQYF
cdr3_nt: TGTGCCAGCAGTTCCAATGGGGACTTGCAAGAGACCCAGTACTTC

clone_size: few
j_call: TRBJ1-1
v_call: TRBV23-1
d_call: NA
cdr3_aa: CASREIDQENTEAFF
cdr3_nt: TGCGCCAGCAGGGAGATCGACCAAGAGAACACTGAAGCTTTCTTT

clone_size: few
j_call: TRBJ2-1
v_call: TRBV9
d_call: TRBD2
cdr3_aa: CASSIGTSGLSYNEQFF
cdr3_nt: TGTGCCAGCAGCATCGGGACTAGCGGGCTTTCCTACAATGAGCAGTTCTTC

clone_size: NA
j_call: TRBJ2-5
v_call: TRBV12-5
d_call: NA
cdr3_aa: CASANPPSVGKETQYF
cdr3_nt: TGTGCTAGTGCAAACCCACCCTCGGTTGGGAAAGAGACCCAGTACTTC

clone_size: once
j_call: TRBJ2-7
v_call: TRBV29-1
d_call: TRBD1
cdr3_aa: CSALDRVRYEQYF
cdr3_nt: TGCAGCGCCCTTGACAGGGTTCGCTACGAGCAGTACTTC

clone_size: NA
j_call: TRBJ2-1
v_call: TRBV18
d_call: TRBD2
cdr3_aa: CASSPLTSGGEQFF
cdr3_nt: TGTGCCAGCTCACCTCTGACTAGCGGAGGGGAGCAGTTCTTC

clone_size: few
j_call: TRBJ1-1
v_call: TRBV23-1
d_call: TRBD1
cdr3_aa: CASSQEWMGTAEAFF
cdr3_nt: TGCGCCAGCAGCCAAGAATGGATGGGGACAGCCGAAGCTTTCTTT

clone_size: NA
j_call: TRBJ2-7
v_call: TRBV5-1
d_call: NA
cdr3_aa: CASSPLAGSSYEQYF
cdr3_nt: TGCGCCAGCAGCCCCCTTGCGGGAAGCTCCTACGAGCAGTACTTC

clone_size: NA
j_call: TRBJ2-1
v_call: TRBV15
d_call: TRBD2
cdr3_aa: CATSRSSSGGRPSQFF
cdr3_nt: TGTGCCACCAGCAGATCGTCTAGCGGGGGCCGACCTTCGCAGTTCTTC

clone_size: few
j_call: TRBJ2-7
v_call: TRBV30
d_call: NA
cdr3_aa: CALTGGGNEQYF
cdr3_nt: TGTGCCTTAACCGGAGGGGGCAACGAGCAGTACTTC

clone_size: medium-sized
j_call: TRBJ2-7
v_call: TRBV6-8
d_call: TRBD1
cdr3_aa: CASRNGQGAGEQYF
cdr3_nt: TGTGCCAGCAGGAACGGCCAGGGGGCGGGTGAGCAGTACTTC

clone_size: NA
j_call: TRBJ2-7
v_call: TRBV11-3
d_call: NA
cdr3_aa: CASSPPAGTGSYEQYF
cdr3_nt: TGTGCCAGCAGCCCCCCTGCGGGGACGGGGTCCTACGAGCAGTACTTC

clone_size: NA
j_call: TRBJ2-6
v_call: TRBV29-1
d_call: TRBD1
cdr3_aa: CSVSGTGAPGANVLTF
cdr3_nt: TGCAGCGTCTCCGGGACAGGGGCTCCTGGGGCCAACGTCCTGACTTTC

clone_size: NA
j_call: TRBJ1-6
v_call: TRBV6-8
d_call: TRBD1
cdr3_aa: CASSEGQGRSYNSPLHF
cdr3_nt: TGTGCCAGCAGCGAGGGACAGGGAAGGTCCTATAATTCACCCCTCCACTTT

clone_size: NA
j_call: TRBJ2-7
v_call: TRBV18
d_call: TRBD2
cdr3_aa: CASSPRTSGRAGHEQYF
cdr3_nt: TGTGCCAGCTCACCTCGGACTAGCGGGAGGGCCGGCCACGAGCAGTACTTC

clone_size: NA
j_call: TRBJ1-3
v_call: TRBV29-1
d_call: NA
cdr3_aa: CSVFRHGSGNTIYF
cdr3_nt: TGCAGCGTTTTCCGCCACGGGTCTGGAAACACCATATATTTT

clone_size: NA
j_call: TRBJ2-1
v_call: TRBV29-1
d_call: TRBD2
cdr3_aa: CSVVKRGTNNEQFF
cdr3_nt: TGCAGCGTTGTCAAGCGGGGGACAAACAATGAGCAGTTCTTC

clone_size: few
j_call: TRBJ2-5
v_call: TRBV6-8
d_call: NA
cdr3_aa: CASSRDFQETQYF
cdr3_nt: TGTGCCAGCAGTCGGGACTTCCAAGAGACCCAGTACTTC

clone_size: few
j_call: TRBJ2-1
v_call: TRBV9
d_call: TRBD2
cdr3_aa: CASSLKTSGESYNEQFF
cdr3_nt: TGTGCCAGCAGTCTTAAGACTAGCGGAGAATCCTACAATGAGCAGTTCTTC

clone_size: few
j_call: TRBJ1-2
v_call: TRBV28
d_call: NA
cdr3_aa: CASSVTGYYGYTF
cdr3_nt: TGTGCCAGCAGTGTAACAGGGTACTATGGCTACACCTTC

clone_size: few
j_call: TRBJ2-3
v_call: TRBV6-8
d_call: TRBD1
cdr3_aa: CASSQGAGTDTQYF
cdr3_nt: TGTGCCAGCTCGCAGGGGGCAGGCACAGATACGCAGTATTTT

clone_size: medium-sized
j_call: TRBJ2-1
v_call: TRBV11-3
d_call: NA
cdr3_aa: CASSSGLQYDEQFF
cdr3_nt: TGTGCCAGCAGCTCCGGACTCCAATATGATGAGCAGTTCTTC

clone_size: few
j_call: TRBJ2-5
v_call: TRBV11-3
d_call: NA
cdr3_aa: CASSWGGTVPETQYF
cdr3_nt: TGTGCCAGCAGCTGGGGGGGGACAGTTCCGGAGACCCAGTACTTC